Detailed here is one TCR beta chain. The target antigen is unknown. An expansion of CD8+CD57+ cells by flow cytometry had been shown in patients chosen for sequencing. The sample comes from a study of CD8+CD57+ T cells in acquired aplastic anemia. The overall study: DNA recovered from sorted CD4+ and CD8+ cells had a mean of 3.2 ug. Overall study results and limits: Patients and controls had CD8+ Simpson's diversity values that were not significantly distinct.

Trimming shortened V by 5 bases and J by 1 base, and 9 bases separated the two germline ends. The germline V gene encodes CDR1 SNHLY and CDR2 FYNNEI. The CDR3 runs to 15 residues. Genomic DNA templated the TCR beta VDJ and CDR3 profiling. TCRdb reprocessed the reads with MiXCR, giving one entry per CDR3 protein. Of fewer than 200,000 distinct CDR3 sequences in the sample, 70% to 80% were seen once. This chain links TRBV2 with TRBJ2-6; D might be TRBD2 (5 bases). Sequenced: sorted CD4+, CD8+, or CD8+CD57+ T cells (not recorded which) from PBMCs. This receptor was obtained from a human donor with aplastic anemia. Written as DNA, the CDR3 is TGTGCCAGCAGTCCTTTAGCGTCTGGGGCCAACGTCCTGACTTTC. Protein: CASSPLASGANVLTF.